This T cell receptor (beta chain) originates from a study of identical twins. Findings and limits, study-wide: There was an excess of low generation probability in the out-of-frame alpha sequences that twins shared.

CDR3 length: 16 residues. Germline V lookup: CDR1 GTSNPN, CDR2 SVGIG (reference sequence). J gave up 0 bases and V 8 bases, and 12 bases lay outside the gene matches. Template switching introduced a universal primer site, and the cDNA bore unique molecular identifiers. TCRdb re-called the 5' RACE reads with MiXCR, one entry per CDR3 protein. The table shows approximately 190,000 distinct CDR3 sequences, with around 15% occurring only once. As concerns this clonotype: No antigen is known for it.

These data were likewise used in another study, on T cells expressing NK-cell markers. As that study records: Restricting sorting to alpha-beta TCR T cells was achieved in several experiments by an anti-gamma-delta TCR antibody. In roughly six donors, dominant NKG2C+ clonotypes were about 1.0-7.5% of CD8+ T cells.

The genes are TRBV30 and TRBJ2-1; 8 nucleotides agree with TRBD2. Sequenced input: CD8+ T cells sorted from blood. The sequence was obtained from a woman under 30 in good health. The CDR3 DNA is TGTGCCCTTTGGCCCAGAGCGGGAGACTCCTACAATGAGCAGTTCTTC. This sequence encodes CALWPRAGDSYNEQFF.